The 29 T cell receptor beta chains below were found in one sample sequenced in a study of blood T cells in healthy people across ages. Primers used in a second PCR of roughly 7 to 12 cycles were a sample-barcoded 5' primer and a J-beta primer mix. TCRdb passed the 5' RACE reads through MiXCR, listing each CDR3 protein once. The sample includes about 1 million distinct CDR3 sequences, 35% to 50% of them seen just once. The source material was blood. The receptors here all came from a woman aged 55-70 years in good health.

The CDR3 loop is CASSPSGWGYEQYF. CDR3 sequence (DNA): TGTGCCAGCAGCCCGTCGGGTTGGGGCTACGAGCAGTACTTC. The rearrangement joins TRBV7-8 to TRBJ2-7, with no clear D. CDR1 is SGHVS and CDR2 is FQNEAQ in the germline V gene. This CDR3 has 14 amino acids. The V end was cut by 5 bases, the J end by 3 bases, with 14 bases between.

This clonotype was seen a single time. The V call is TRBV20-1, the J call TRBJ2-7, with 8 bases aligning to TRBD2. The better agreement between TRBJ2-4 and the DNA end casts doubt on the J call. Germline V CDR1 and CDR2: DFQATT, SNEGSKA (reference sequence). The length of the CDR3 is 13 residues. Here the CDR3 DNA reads TGCAGTGCTAGATTAGCGGGAATGGACATTCAGTACTTC. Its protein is CSARLAGMDIQYF.

CDR3 protein: CSARGDIISYNEQYF. The CDR3 DNA is TGCAGTGCCAGGGGGGACATAATCTCCTACAATGAGCAGTACTTC. The chain combines TRBV20-1 with TRBJ2-7, with D tentatively TRBD1 (7 bases). V was shortened by 6 bases and J by 7 bases, with 25 bases between the two germline ends. Germline-derived CDR1 and CDR2 are DFQATT and SNEGSKA (reference sequence). CDR3 length: 15 amino acids.

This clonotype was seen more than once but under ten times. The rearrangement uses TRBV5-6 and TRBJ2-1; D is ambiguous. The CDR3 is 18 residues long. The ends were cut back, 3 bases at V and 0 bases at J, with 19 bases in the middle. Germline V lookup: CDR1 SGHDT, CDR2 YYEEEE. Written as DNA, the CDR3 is TGTGCCAGCAGCTCCACGGTGATCAGTGATAGCTCCTACAATGAGCAGTTCTTC. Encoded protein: CASSSTVISDSSYNEQFF. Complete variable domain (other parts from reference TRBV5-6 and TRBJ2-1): DAGVTQSPTHLIKTRGQQVTLRCSPKSGHDTVSWYQQALGQGPQFIFQYYEEEERQRGNFPDRFSGHQFPNYSSELNVNALLLGDSALYLCASSSTVISDSSYNEQFFGPGTRLTVL.

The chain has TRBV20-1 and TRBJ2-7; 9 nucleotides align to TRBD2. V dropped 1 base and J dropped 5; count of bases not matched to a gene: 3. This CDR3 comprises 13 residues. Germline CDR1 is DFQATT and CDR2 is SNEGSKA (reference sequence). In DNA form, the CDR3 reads TGCAGTGCTAGAGGTCTAGCGGGACACGAGCAGTACTTC. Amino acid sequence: CSARGLAGHEQYF.

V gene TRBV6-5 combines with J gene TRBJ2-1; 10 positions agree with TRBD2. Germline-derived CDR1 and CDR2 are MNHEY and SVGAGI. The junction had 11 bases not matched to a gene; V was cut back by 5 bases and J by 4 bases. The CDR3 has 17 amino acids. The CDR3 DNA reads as TGTGCCAGCAGTAGACCTACTAGCGGGAACTGGTACAATGAGCAGTTCTTC. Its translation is CASSRPTSGNWYNEQFF.

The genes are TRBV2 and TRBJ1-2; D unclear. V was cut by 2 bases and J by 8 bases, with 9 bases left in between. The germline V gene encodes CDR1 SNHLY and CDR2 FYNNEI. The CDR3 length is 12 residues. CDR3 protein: CASSESREGYTF. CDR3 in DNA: TGTGCCAGCAGTGAATCGAGGGAGGGCTACACCTTC.

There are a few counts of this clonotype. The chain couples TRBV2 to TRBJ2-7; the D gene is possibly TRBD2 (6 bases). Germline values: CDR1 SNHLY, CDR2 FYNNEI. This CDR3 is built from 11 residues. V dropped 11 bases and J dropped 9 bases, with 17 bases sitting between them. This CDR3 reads CAQAGSGGQYF. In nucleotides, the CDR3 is TGTGCCCAAGCGGGCTCCGGCGGGCAGTACTTC.

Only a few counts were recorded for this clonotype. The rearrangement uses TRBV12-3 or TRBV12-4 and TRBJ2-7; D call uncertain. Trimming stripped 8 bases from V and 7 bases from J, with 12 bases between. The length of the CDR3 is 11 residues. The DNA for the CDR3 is TGTGCCAGCGCAAGGATGGCAGAGCAGTACTTC. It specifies CASARMAEQYF.

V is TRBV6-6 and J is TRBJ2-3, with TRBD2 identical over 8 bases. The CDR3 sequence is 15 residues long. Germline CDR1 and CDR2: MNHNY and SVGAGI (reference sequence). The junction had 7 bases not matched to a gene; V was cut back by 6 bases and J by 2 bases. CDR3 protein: CASRLSGSPTDTQYF. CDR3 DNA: TGTGCCAGCAGATTGAGCGGGAGCCCCACAGATACGCAGTATTTT.

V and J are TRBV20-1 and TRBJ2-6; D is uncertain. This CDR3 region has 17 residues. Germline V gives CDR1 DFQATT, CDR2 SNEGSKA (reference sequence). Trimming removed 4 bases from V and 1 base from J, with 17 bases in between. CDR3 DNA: TGCAGTGCTAATCCGGTTGTGGCCTCTTCTGGGGCCAACGTCCTGACTTTC. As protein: CSANPVVASSGANVLTF.

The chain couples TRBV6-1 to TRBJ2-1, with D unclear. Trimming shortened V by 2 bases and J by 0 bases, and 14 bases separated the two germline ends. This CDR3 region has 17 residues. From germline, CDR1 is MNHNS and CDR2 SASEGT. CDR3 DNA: TGTGCCAGCAGTGAAATGAGGTCCTTTCGCTCCTACAATGAGCAGTTCTTC. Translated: CASSEMRSFRSYNEQFF.

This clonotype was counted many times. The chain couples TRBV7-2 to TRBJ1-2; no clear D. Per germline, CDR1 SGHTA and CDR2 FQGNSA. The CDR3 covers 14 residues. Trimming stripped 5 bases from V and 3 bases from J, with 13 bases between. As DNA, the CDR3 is TGTGCCAGCAGCATAGTGGGAAGCGACTATGGCTACACCTTC. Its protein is CASSIVGSDYGYTF.

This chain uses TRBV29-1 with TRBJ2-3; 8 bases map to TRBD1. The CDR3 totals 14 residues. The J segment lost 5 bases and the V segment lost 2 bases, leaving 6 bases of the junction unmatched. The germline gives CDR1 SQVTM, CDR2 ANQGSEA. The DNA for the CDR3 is TGCAGCGTTGAAAAGGGACAGGCCGTAGATACGCAGTATTTT. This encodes CSVEKGQAVDTQYF.

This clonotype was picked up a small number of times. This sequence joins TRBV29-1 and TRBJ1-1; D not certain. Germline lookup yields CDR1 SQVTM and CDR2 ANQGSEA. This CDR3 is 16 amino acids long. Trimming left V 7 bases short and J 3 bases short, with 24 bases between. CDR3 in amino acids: CSAPSEDLAMDTEAFF. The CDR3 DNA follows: TGCAGCGCTCCCTCGGAGGACTTGGCCATGGACACTGAAGCTTTCTTT.

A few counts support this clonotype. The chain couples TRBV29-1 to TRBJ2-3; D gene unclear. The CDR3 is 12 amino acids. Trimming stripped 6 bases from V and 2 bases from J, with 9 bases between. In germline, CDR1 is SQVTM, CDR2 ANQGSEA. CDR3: CSVQENTDTQYF. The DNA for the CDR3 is TGCAGCGTCCAGGAAAACACAGATACGCAGTATTTT.

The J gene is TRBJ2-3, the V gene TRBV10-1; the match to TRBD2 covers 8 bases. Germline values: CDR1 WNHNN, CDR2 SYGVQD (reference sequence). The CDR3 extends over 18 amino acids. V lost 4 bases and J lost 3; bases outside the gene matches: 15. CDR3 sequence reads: CASSGPVAAGVGTDTQYF. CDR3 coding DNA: TGCGCCAGCAGTGGGCCCGTGGCAGCGGGAGTTGGGACAGATACGCAGTATTTT.

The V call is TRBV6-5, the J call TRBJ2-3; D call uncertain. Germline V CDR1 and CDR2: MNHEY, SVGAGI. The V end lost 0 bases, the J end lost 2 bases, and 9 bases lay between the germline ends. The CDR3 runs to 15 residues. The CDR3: CASSYSGIYTDTQYF. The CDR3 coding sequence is TGTGCCAGCAGTTACTCCGGCATTTACACAGATACGCAGTATTTT.

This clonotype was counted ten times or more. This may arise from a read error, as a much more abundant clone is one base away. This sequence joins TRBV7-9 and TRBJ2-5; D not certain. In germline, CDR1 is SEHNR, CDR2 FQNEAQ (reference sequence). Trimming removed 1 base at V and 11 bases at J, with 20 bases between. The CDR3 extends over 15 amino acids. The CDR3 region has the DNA TGTGCCAGCAGCTTAGGCACCCCCTTGGGGAATGAGCAGTACTTC. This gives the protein CASSLGTPLGNEQYF.

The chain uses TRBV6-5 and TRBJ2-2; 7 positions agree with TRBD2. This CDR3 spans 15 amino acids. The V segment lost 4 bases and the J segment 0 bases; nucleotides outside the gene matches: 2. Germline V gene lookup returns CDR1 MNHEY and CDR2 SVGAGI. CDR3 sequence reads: CASSSSGPNTGELFF. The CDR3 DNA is TGTGCCAGCAGTTCTAGCGGCCCGAACACCGGGGAGCTGTTTTTT.

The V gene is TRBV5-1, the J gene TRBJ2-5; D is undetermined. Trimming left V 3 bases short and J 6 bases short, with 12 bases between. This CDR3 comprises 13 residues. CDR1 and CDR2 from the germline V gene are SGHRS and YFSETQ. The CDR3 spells CASSSSQAKTQYF. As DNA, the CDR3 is TGCGCCAGCAGCTCCTCCCAGGCGAAGACCCAGTACTTC. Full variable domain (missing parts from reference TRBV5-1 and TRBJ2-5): KAGVTQTPRYLIKTRGQQVTLSCSPISGHRSVSWYQQTPGQGLQFLFEYFSETQRNKGNFPGRFSGRQFSNSRSEMNVSTLELGDSALYLCASSSSQAKTQYFGPGTRLLVL.

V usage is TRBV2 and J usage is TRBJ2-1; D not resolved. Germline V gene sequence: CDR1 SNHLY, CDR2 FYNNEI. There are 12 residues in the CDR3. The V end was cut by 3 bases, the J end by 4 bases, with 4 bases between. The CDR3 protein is CASSEVYNEQFF. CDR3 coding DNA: TGTGCCAGCAGTGAGGTATACAATGAGCAGTTCTTC.

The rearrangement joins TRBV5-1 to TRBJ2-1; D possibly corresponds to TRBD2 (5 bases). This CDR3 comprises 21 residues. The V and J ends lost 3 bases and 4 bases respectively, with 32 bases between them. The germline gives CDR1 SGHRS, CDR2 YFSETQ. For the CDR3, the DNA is TGCGCCAGCAGCTCCCTGACCGGACGGGATTACATCGGCCAAATTTACAATGAGCAGTTCTTC. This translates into CASSSLTGRDYIGQIYNEQFF.

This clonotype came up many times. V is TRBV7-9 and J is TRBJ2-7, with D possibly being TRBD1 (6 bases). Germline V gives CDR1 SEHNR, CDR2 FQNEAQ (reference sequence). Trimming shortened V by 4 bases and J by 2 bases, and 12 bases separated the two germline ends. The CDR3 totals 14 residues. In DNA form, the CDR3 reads TGTGCCAGCAGCTCTGCGACAGGACCCTACGAGCAGTACTTC. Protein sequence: CASSSATGPYEQYF. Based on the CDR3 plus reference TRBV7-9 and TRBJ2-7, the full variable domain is DTGVSQNPRHKITKRGQNVTFRCDPISEHNRLYWYRQTLGQGPEFLTYFQNEAQLEKSRLLSDRFSAERPKGSFSTLEIQRTEQGDSAMYLCASSSATGPYEQYFGPGTRLTVT.

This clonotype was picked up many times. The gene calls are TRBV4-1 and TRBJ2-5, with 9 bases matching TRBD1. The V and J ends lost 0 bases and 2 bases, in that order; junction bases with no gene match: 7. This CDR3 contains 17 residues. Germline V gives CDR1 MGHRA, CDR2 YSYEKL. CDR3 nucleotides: TGCGCCAGCAGCCAAGAGGGACAGGGAGGAGGTCAAGAGACCCAGTACTTC. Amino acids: CASSQEGQGGGQETQYF.

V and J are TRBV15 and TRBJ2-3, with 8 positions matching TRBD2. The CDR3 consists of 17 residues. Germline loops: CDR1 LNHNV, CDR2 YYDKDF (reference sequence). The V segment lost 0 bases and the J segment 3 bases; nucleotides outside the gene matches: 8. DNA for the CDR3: TGTGCCACCAGCAGAGAAAATCCCAGACTAGCGACAGATACGCAGTATTTT. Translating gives CATSRENPRLATDTQYF.

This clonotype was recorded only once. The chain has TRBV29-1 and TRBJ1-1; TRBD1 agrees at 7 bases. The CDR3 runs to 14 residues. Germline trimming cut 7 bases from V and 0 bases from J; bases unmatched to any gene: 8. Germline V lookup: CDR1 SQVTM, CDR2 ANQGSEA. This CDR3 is CSAQVGTVNTEAFF. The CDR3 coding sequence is TGCAGCGCGCAGGTCGGGACAGTGAACACTGAAGCTTTCTTT.

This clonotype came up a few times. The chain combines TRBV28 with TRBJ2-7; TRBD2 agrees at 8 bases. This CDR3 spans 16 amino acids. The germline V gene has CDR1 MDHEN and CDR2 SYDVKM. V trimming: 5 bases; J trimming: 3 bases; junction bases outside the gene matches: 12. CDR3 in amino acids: CASSARTGGDDYEQYF. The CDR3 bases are TGTGCCAGCAGTGCCCGGACGGGGGGGGACGACTACGAGCAGTACTTC.

Here the CDR3 DNA reads TGTGCCACCAGCAGAGATCAAAATAGCGGGGGGTTCTACAATGAGCAGTTCTTC. Protein product: CATSRDQNSGGFYNEQFF. V usage is TRBV15 and J usage is TRBJ2-1; 10 bases are shared with TRBD2. Germline lookup yields CDR1 LNHNV and CDR2 YYDKDF (reference sequence). The length of the CDR3 is 18 residues. Trimming removed 0 bases from V and 3 bases from J; junction bases left unmatched: 8.